The clone carrying this TCR beta chain was recorded a few times. Its antigen is as yet unknown. Sample-barcoded 5' priming and a J-beta primer mix drove a second PCR of roughly 7 to 11 cycles. Each CDR3 protein gets one entry after TCRdb re-called the 5' RACE reads with MiXCR. The sample consists of approximately 1,000,000 distinct CDR3 sequences, around two fifths of them appearing once. This entry is derived from a study of blood T cells in healthy people across ages. The CDR3 runs to 14 residues. CDR1 is ENHRY, CDR2 SYGVKD, per germline. Trimming shortened V by 6 bases and J by 4 bases, and 14 bases separated the two germline ends. Total RNA extracted from each sample amounted to at least 5.5 micrograms. Study outcomes and limitations: With donor CMV status unknown, expanded clonotype changes were possibly confounded. Long-lived and aged donors differed, with more naive CD4+ cells and higher diversity in the long-lived.

The specimen sequenced was blood. V usage is TRBV10-3 and J usage is TRBJ2-3, with a tentative D call TRBD1 (6 bases). The sequence was obtained from a man younger than 35 in good health. The CDR3 DNA sequence: TGTGCCATCAGCCGGGACAACGGGGCAGATACGCAGTATTTT. Translated: CAISRDNGADTQYF.